This is a list of T cell receptor beta chains from one sample in a study of T cells in Graves' hyperthyroidism and ophthalmopathy. TCRdb ran MiXCR on the multiplex PCR reads and lists one entry per CDR3 protein. Seen here are around 530,000 distinct CDR3 sequences, over 15% observed once, and the top ten hold around 17%. The sequenced sample consisted of blood. The receptors were gathered from a woman under 30 with Graves' ophthalmopathy. The CDR3 runs from the conserved cysteine through the conserved F or W. Each record gives: V gene, clone size, J gene, D gene, CDR3 DNA, CDR3 protein. D genes are given only for firm matches. Expanded clones are given a class, and other clones once, few, many or no size at all.

TRBV11-2	many	TRBJ2-7	.	TGTGCCAGCAGCTTAGAGGCCTCAGAAGGCTACGAGCAGTACTTC	CASSLEASEGYEQYF
TRBV28	few	TRBJ2-1	.	TGTGCCAGCATGAGGAGTGAGCAGTTCTTC	CASMRSEQFF
TRBV9	many	TRBJ1-1	.	TGTGCCAGCAGCGTTGGGGGGCCGGGCACTGAAGCTTTCTTT	CASSVGGPGTEAFF
TRBV19	few	TRBJ1-5	.	TGTGCCAGTAGCCTTATACGGGACACCCATAGCAATCAGCCCCAGCATTTT	CASSLIRDTHSNQPQHF
TRBV3-1	many	TRBJ2-5	.	TGTGCCAGCAGAGACGTAGGAGAGACCCAGTACTTC	CASRDVGETQYF
TRBV10-3	few	TRBJ1-6	.	TGTGCCATCAAAATGGGGGACAATTCACCCCTCCACTTT	CAIKMGDNSPLHF
TRBV6-5	many	TRBJ1-1	TRBD1	TGTGCCAGCAGTTTTTGGACAGGGGGCTGGGCTGAAGCTTTCTTT	CASSFWTGGWAEAFF
TRBV28	few	TRBJ2-1	.	TGTGCCAGCAGCCTTAGAGCTCCCGGGACGGCAAACAATGAGCAGTTCTTC	CASSLRAPGTANNEQFF
TRBV5-6	.	TRBJ2-2	.	TGTGCCAGCAGCTTGTCCACCAGGGAGCTGTTTTTT	CASSLSTRELFF
TRBV5-1	many	TRBJ2-7	.	TGCGCCAGCAGTTTCCGCTGGGGGGAATCCTACGAGCAGTACTTC	CASSFRWGESYEQYF
TRBV12-3/TRBV12-4	many	TRBJ2-1	TRBD2	TGTGCCAGCAGTTTCGGGGGGACTAGCGGGGGCTACAATGAGCAGTTCTTC	CASSFGGTSGGYNEQFF
TRBV2	many	TRBJ1-2	.	TGTGCCAGCAGTGAAGGACCGAACAACTATGGCTACACCTTC	CASSEGPNNYGYTF
TRBV12-3/TRBV12-4	.	TRBJ1-1	.	TGTGCCAGCAGGAACAGGGTCTTGGCGAACACTGAAGCTTTCTTT	CASRNRVLANTEAFF
TRBV2	many	TRBJ2-7	.	TGTGCCAGCAGTTCCGGGACAAACTCCTACGAGCAGTACTTC	CASSSGTNSYEQYF
TRBV6-2/TRBV6-3	many	TRBJ1-2	TRBD1	TGTGCCAGCAGTCTTCGGGACAGGGTCTCCGGCTACACCTTC	CASSLRDRVSGYTF
TRBV20-1	many	TRBJ2-1	TRBD2	TGCAGTGCCCCAGCGGGGGCTCTCTCCTACAATGAGCAGTTCTTC	CSAPAGALSYNEQFF
TRBV2	.	TRBJ2-3	TRBD1	TGTGCCAGCAGAGGGGACAGGGTATACACAGATACGCAGTATTTT	CASRGDRVYTDTQYF
TRBV7-2	few	TRBJ1-2	TRBD1	TGTGCCAGCAGCTTAATAACAGGGGGTATCGGCTACACCTTC	CASSLITGGIGYTF
TRBV20-1	many	TRBJ2-7	TRBD1	TGCAGTGCGGAGGACAGGGGACCCGACGAGCAGTACTTC	CSAEDRGPDEQYF
TRBV5-4	.	TRBJ2-7	.	TGTGCCAGCAGGGAGGGACAGTTCTACGAGCAGTACTTC	CASREGQFYEQYF
TRBV5-1	.	TRBJ2-5	TRBD2	TGCGCCAGCAGACTAGCGGGGGGTGAGGCCCAGTACTTC	CASRLAGGEAQYF
TRBV3-1	many	TRBJ2-3	TRBD1	TGTGCCAGCGGGAAACAGGGGGCGGGTGGCGATACGCAGTATTTT	CASGKQGAGGDTQYF
TRBV2	many	TRBJ1-5	TRBD1	TGTGCCAGCAGAGAAAGGGACAGCCGAAATCAGCCCCAGCATTTT	CASRERDSRNQPQHF
TRBV28	many	TRBJ1-1	.	TGTGCCAGCAGTTTAGGGGGGGGGGCAGGGAACACTGAAGCTTTCTTT	CASSLGGGAGNTEAFF
TRBV20-1	many	TRBJ2-5	TRBD2	TGCAGTGCCCCCATCGGGGGAGGGGAGACCCAGTACTTC	CSAPIGGGETQYF
TRBV10-3	many	TRBJ2-3	.	TGTGCCATCAGCGCTGGGGGCAGCACAGATACGCAGTATTTT	CAISAGGSTDTQYF
TRBV28	few	TRBJ1-4	.	TGTGCCAGCAGTATACGGGCCTCTTGGGCCTTTAATGAAAAACTGTTTTTT	CASSIRASWAFNEKLFF
TRBV6-4	few	TRBJ1-1	TRBD1	TGTGCCAGCAGTGCCTCACAGGGGGCGAATGAAGCTTTCTTT	CASSASQGANEAFF
TRBV6-1	many	TRBJ1-2	TRBD1	TGTGCCAGCAGTTCGGACAGGGGGGTCTATGGCTACACCTTC	CASSSDRGVYGYTF